The rows below give T cell receptor beta chains drawn from one sample of a study of Graves' ophthalmopathy and Graves' hyperthyroidism. TCRdb fed the multiplex PCR reads into MiXCR, producing one record per CDR3 protein. The data show hundreds of thousands of distinct CDR3 sequences, about 47% seen once. Specimen: peripheral blood. The receptors stem from an adult man with Graves' ophthalmopathy. Each CDR3 is given with its conserved first and last residue. Fields, in order: D gene, clone size, V gene, J gene, CDR3 protein, CDR3 DNA. A D gene is named only where the DNA matches it firmly. Clone size is shown for a subset of rows, as once, few, many or a class of expanded clone.

D: .
size: .
V: TRBV7-2
J: TRBJ2-5
CDR3: CASSPPAGALETQYF
DNA: TGTGCCAGCAGCCCGCCTGCGGGGGCCTTAGAGACCCAGTACTTC

D: TRBD2
size: .
V: TRBV24-1
J: TRBJ2-5
CDR3: CATSDDTGTSGRLRETQYF
DNA: TGTGCCACCAGTGATGATACCGGGACTAGCGGGAGGTTGAGGGAGACCCAGTACTTC

D: TRBD1
size: few
V: TRBV2
J: TRBJ1-2
CDR3: CATVRDRNIYGYTF
DNA: TGTGCCACCGTCCGGGACAGGAACATCTATGGCTACACCTTC

D: .
size: .
V: TRBV10-3
J: TRBJ2-7
CDR3: CAISGGDSLEQYF
DNA: TGTGCCATCAGTGGGGGGGACAGCCTGGAGCAGTACTTC

D: .
size: once
V: TRBV27
J: TRBJ1-2
CDR3: CASSSDSHHPHYGYTF
DNA: TGTGCCAGCAGTTCGGACAGCCACCATCCCCACTATGGCTACACCTTC

D: TRBD1
size: .
V: TRBV20-1
J: TRBJ1-1
CDR3: CSARVQGATEAFF
DNA: TGCAGTGCTAGAGTACAGGGGGCCACTGAAGCTTTCTTT

D: .
size: few
V: TRBV20-1
J: TRBJ1-5
CDR3: CSAPGTHQPQHF
DNA: TGCAGTGCTCCCGGGACCCACCAGCCCCAGCATTTT

D: .
size: .
V: TRBV20-1
J: TRBJ2-5
CDR3: CSACRDSRAETQYF
DNA: TGCAGTGCCTGCCGGGACTCTAGGGCGGAGACCCAGTACTTC

D: .
size: many
V: TRBV29-1
J: TRBJ1-2
CDR3: CSVSRDGGYGYTF
DNA: TGCAGCGTCTCCCGGGACGGCGGGTATGGCTACACCTTC

D: TRBD1
size: .
V: TRBV15
J: TRBJ2-7
CDR3: CATSRDQGAGEQYF
DNA: TGTGCCACCAGCAGAGATCAGGGGGCCGGGGAGCAGTACTTC

D: .
size: few
V: TRBV20-1
J: TRBJ1-1
CDR3: CSATPQGLNTEAFF
DNA: TGCAGTGCCACTCCTCAGGGTTTGAACACTGAAGCTTTCTTT

D: .
size: .
V: TRBV4-3
J: TRBJ1-5
CDR3: CASSLHRINQPQHF
DNA: TGCGCCAGCAGCCTCCACAGAATCAATCAGCCCCAGCATTTT

D: .
size: .
V: TRBV10-3
J: TRBJ2-7
CDR3: CAISFHATYEQYF
DNA: TGTGCCATCAGCTTTCATGCTACCTACGAGCAGTACTTC

D: TRBD1
size: .
V: TRBV9
J: TRBJ1-6
CDR3: CASSTQGADSPLHF
DNA: TGTGCCAGCAGCACTCAGGGGGCAGATTCACCCCTCCACTTT

D: .
size: .
V: TRBV5-1
J: TRBJ1-4
CDR3: CASSLETTNEKLFF
DNA: TGCGCCAGCAGCTTGGAGACAACTAATGAAAAACTGTTTTTT

D: .
size: .
V: TRBV20-1
J: TRBJ2-5
CDR3: CSATRTRETQYF
DNA: TGCAGTGCTACAAGAACTAGGGAGACCCAGTACTTC